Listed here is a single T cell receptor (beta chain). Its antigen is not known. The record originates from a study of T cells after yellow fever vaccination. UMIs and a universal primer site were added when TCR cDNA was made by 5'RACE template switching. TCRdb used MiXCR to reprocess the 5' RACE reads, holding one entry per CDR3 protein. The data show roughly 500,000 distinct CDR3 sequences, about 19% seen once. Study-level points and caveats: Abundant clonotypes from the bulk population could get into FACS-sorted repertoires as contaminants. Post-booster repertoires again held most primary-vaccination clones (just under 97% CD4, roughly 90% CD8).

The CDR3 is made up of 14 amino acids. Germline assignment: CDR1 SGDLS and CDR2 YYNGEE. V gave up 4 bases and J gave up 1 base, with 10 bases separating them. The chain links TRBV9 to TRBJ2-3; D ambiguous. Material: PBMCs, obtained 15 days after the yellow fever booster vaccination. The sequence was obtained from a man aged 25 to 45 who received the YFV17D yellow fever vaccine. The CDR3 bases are TGTGCCAGCAGCCCTCGTGACGGCACAGATACGCAGTATTTT. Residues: CASSPRDGTDTQYF. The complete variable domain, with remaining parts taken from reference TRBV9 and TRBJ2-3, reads DSGVTQTPKHLITATGQRVTLRCSPRSGDLSVYWYQQSLDQGLQFLIQYYNGEERAKGNILERFSAQQFPDLHSELNLSSLELGDSALYFCASSPRDGTDTQYFGPGTRLTVL.